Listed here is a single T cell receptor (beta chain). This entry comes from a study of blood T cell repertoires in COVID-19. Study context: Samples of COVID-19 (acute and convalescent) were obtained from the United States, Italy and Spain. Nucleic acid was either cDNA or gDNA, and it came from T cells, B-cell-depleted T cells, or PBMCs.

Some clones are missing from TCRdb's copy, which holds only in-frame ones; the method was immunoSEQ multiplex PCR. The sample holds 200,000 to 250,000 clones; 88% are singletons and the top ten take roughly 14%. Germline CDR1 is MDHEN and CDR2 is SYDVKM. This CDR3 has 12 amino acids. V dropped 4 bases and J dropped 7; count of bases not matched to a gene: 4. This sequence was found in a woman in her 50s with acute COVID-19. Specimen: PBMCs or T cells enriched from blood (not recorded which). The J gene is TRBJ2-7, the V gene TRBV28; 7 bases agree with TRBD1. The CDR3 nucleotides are TGTGCCAGCAGTTCTACAGGGGAGGAGCAGTACTTC. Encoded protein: CASSSTGEEQYF.